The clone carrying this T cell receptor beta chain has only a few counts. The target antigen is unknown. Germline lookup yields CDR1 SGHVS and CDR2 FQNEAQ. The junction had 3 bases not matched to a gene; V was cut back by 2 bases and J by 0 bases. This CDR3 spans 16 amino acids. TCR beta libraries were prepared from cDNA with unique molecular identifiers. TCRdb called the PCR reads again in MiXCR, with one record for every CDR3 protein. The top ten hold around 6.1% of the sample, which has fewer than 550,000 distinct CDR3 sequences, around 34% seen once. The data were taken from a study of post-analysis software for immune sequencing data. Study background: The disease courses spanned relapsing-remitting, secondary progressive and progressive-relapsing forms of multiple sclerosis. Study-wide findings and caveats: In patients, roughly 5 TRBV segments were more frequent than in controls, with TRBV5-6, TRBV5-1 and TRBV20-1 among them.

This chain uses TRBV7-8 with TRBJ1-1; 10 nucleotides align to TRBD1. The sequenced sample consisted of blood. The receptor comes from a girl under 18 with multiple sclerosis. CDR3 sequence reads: CASSLRTGGLNTEAFF. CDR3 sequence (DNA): TGTGCCAGCAGCTTAAGGACAGGGGGGCTGAACACTGAAGCTTTCTTT. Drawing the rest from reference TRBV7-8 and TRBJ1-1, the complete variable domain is GAGVSQSPRYKVAKRGQDVALRCDPISGHVSLFWYQQALGQGPEFLTYFQNEAQLDKSGLPSDRFFAERPEGSVSTLKIQRTQQEDSAVYLCASSLRTGGLNTEAFFGQGTRLTVV.